This TCR beta chain comes out of a study of blood T cells in healthy people across ages. With a J-beta primer mix and a sample-barcoded 5' primer, a second PCR ran roughly 6 to 11 cycles. Individual samples furnished no less than 2.5 million CDR3-containing paired-end reads apiece. TCRdb re-called the 5' RACE reads through MiXCR, storing one row per CDR3 protein. The profile shows some 700,000 distinct CDR3 sequences, roughly 41% of them singletons. The sample holds one count of this clonotype. Its matching antigen is unknown. Whole-study findings and limits: Naive CD4+ cell counts and diversity both ran higher in long-lived than in aged donors. It was not possible, with unsorted PBMCs, to conclusively compare naive and antigen-experienced cells.

Germline CDR1 and CDR2: DFQATT and SNEGSKA (reference sequence). The CDR3 length is 17 residues. The specimen was blood. This clonotype originated in a woman aged 55-69 years in good health. The chain links TRBV20-1 to TRBJ2-1; TRBD2 matches at 8 bases. The J call may be mistaken, given a closer DNA end match to TRBJ2-7. The CDR3: CSASGKERGSSYNEQYF. The DNA of the CDR3 is TGCAGTGCTAGTGGTAAGGAGCGGGGGAGCTCCTACAATGAGCAGTACTTC.